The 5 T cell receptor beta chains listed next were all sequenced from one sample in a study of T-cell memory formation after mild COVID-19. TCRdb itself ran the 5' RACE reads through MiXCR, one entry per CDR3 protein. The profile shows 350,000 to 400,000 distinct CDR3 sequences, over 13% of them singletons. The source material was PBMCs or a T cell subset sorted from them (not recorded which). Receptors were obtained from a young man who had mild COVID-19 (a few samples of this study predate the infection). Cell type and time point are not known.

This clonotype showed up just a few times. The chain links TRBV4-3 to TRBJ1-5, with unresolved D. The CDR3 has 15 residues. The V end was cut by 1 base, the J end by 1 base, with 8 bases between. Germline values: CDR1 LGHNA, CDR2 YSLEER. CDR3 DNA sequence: TGCGCCAGCAGCCAAGTTTTAGGGAGCAATCAGCCCCAGCATTTT. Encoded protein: CASSQVLGSNQPQHF.

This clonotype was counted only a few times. In DNA, the CDR3 is TGTGCCAGCGGATCGGGACTAGCTCAAGAGACCCAGTACTTC. Its translation: CASGSGLAQETQYF. The V and J genes are TRBV5-6 and TRBJ2-5; 9 bases align to TRBD2. Germline V gene sequence: CDR1 SGHDT, CDR2 YYEEEE. The CDR3 is 14 residues long. Unmatched junction bases numbered 6, after V lost 7 bases and J lost 2 bases. The full variable domain, with the rest looked up from reference TRBV5-6 and TRBJ2-5, is DAGVTQSPTHLIKTRGQQVTLRCSPKSGHDTVSWYQQALGQGPQFIFQYYEEEERQRGNFPDRFSGHQFPNYSSELNVNALLLGDSALYLCASGSGLAQETQYFGPGTRLLVL.

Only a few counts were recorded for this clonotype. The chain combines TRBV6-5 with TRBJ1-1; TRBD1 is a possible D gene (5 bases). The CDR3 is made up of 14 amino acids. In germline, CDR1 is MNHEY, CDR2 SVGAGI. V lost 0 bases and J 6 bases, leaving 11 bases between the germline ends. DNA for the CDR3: TGTGCCAGCAGTTACTCGACGGCGGGGGCTGAAGCTTTCTTT. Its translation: CASSYSTAGAEAFF.

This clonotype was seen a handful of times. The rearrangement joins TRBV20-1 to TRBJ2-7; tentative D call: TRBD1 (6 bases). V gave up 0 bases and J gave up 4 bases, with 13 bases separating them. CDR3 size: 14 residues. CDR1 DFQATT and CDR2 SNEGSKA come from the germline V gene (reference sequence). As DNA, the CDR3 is TGCAGTGCTAGAGATGGGGGCGGCAATTACGAGCAGTACTTC. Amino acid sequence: CSARDGGGNYEQYF.

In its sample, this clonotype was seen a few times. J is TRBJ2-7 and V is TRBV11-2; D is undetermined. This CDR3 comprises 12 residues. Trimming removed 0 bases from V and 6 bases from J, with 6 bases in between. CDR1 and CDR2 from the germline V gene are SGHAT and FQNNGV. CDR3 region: CASSLEVAEQYF. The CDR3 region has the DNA TGTGCCAGCAGCTTAGAAGTAGCCGAGCAGTACTTC.